This T cell receptor beta chain was sequenced during a study of blood T cells in healthy people across ages. Study-wide points: In these data, TCR beta diversity tracked strongly with naive T cell percentage. Roughly linearly, TCR beta diversity per million T cells fell as age increased.

Using a J-beta primer mix together with a sample-barcoded 5' primer, a second PCR was run for about 7 to 12 cycles. Paired-end reads containing CDR3 totaled no fewer than 2.5 million for each sample. One entry per CDR3 protein results from TCRdb running MiXCR on the 5' RACE reads. The sample contains approximately 1.5 million distinct CDR3 sequences, about 45% of which appear only once. Each individual donor underwent a draw of ten milliliters of peripheral blood. This clonotype was counted a few times. Its antigen remains unknown. The CDR3 loop spans 15 amino acids. Germline CDR1 SGHRS, CDR2 YFSETQ. V was shortened by 7 bases and J by 5 bases, with 18 bases between the two germline ends.

The genes are TRBV5-1 and TRBJ2-2; D gene ambiguous. Specimen: blood. The sequence derives from a young woman in good health. In DNA form, the CDR3 reads TGCGCCAGCTCTCTTTGGACCGACTCTACCGGGGAGCTGTTTTTT. Protein product: CASSLWTDSTGELFF.